This T cell receptor beta chain emerged from a study of blood T cell repertoires in COVID-19. Participant-given clinical history determined each cohort assignment. The data were produced by immunoSEQ multiplex PCR, yet TCRdb's version contains in-frame clones alone and is incomplete. Of a few hundred thousand clones listed, approximately 78% are singletons. Germline-derived CDR1 and CDR2 are SEHNR and FQNEAQ (reference sequence). Trimming pared 5 bases from V and 14 bases from J, leaving 6 bases between. This CDR3 has 8 amino acids. Material: PBMCs or T cells enriched from blood (not recorded which). The rearrangement uses TRBV7-9 and TRBJ2-5; no definite D call. This TCR came from a man aged 40-49 years who had been exposed to COVID-19. The CDR3 region has the DNA TGTGCCAGCAGCCCCGTATACTTC. Amino acids: CASSPVYF.